This TCR beta chain is from a study of CD8 T cells in ankylosing spondylitis (dated by TCRdb to 2016 to 2017). With respect to the entire study: The study profiled T cell receptor beta repertoires in healthy donors and ankylosing spondylitis patients to find disease-linked TCR variants. In total, the full study cohort was made up of 85 to 140 healthy donors and 25 or so ankylosing spondylitis patients. Peripheral blood was sampled, and synovial fluid was additionally collected from ankylosing spondylitis patients. The investigation overall reported the following: Some motif variants had previously been reported in the synovial fluid and blood of reactive arthritis patients, which suggests shared mechanisms of disease initiation. Blood from ankylosing spondylitis patients appeared to be characterized by a TCR beta motif composed of about eight highly homologous amino acid variants. Significant enrichment of the disease-linked clones was reported in matched synovial fluid samples from ankylosing spondylitis patients. In peripheral blood, the disease-linked clones were found at relatively low frequencies and had a CD8+ phenotype.

The germline V gene supplies CDR1 SGHTA and CDR2 FQGNSA. V loses 3 bases at its end and J loses 8 bases; junction bases beyond the gene matches: 5. The CDR3 spans 13 residues, from the cysteine through the phenylalanine. The retained sequence is limited to the CDR3, 39 bases, with the frame set at the first base. This clonotype came up many times. Its antigen remains undetermined. No quality values exist for individual bases; no much larger clone is one base distant. Sequencing instrument: Illumina HiSeq 2500. Quantitative 5'-RACE with molecular barcodes was used to prepare TCR beta libraries. On the authors' methods: To identify disease-linked TCR variants, a new computational method was used, one built on a probabilistic model of VDJ rearrangement. TCRdb redid the processing of the public reads, applying fastp at Q25 and MiXCR, and retained in-frame beta chains. Duplicate CDR3 protein sequences are folded into a single record with the most common DNA and genes. The authors' filters were not applied to this entry. Present in this sample are about 130,000 distinct CDR3 sequences, roughly 6.6% of which were seen just once. In total, the top ten clones hold less than 15% of the sample.

This TCR derives from a male donor with ankylosing spondylitis or in good health (not recorded which). The chain employs TRBV7-2 and TRBJ1-2; TRBD1 fits 8 bases in the junction. Sequencing was done on a sample of blood, either unsorted or a sorted T cell fraction (not recorded which). The sequenced DNA is TGTGCCAGCAGCTTCGGACAGGGACGCGGCTACACCTTC. This is translated as CASSFGQGRGYTF.